This T cell receptor beta chain emerged from a study of cytomegalovirus exposure and HLA in healthy donors. Study outcomes and limitations: Using a false discovery rate of 0.05, a later analysis showed that 16,000 or so TCR beta sequences were associated with HLA alleles. Most CMV-associated TCR beta chains were later found to appear HLA-restricted. The majority of TCR sequences were rare, yet some public TCRs appeared in many donors.

Amplification used 60 Vbeta primers and 13 Jbeta primers. Assay used: immunoSEQ multiplex PCR; TCRdb lists only in-frame clones, some missing. The sample has 85,000 to 110,000 clones. Turning to this clone: Its antigen is still unknown.

Between the trimmed V and J ends, which lost 0 bases and 5 bases, there was a span of 10 bases. CDR3 length: 14 residues. CDR1 and CDR2 (germline): MNHEY, SMNVEV (reference sequence). Sequences were obtained from PBMCs. The chain is built from TRBV27 and TRBJ2-5, with a weak D call TRBD1 (5 bases). The source of this sequence is a man in his forties in good health and CMV-seronegative. CDR3 residues: CASSLSRQTETQYF. The CDR3, as DNA: TGTGCCAGCAGTTTATCTAGACAGACGGAGACCCAGTACTTC.